A selection of T cell receptor beta chains follows, all from one sample in a study of blood T cell repertoires in COVID-19. The data were produced by immunoSEQ multiplex PCR, yet TCRdb's version contains in-frame clones alone and is incomplete. This sample carries under 250,000 clones, 85% to 90% of them seen once, and the ten largest clones take approximately 10%. Input material: peripheral blood. These TCRs come from a man aged 45 to 65 with COVID-19, enrolled during active disease. CDR3s include the opening cysteine and the closing phenylalanine or tryptophan. D genes are given only for firm matches. Expanded clones get a size class; other rows say once, few or many, or leave the size out.

clone_size: .
j_call: TRBJ1-6
v_call: TRBV4-2
d_call: .
cdr3_nt: TGTGCCAGCAGCCAAGAGTGGCAGGGAATGAATTCACCCCTCCACTTT
cdr3_aa: CASSQEWQGMNSPLHF

clone_size: .
j_call: TRBJ1-2
v_call: TRBV18
d_call: .
cdr3_nt: TGTGCCAGCTCACCTTCAGGGAATGGCTACACCTTC
cdr3_aa: CASSPSGNGYTF

clone_size: .
j_call: TRBJ1-2
v_call: TRBV4-3
d_call: .
cdr3_nt: TGCGCCAGCAGCCAAGGGGTAACAGGGCAAAACTATGGCTACACCTTC
cdr3_aa: CASSQGVTGQNYGYTF

clone_size: once
j_call: TRBJ2-3
v_call: TRBV27
d_call: TRBD2
cdr3_nt: TGTGCCAGCAGTGGGGGGGACCGTAGCACAGATACGCAGTATTTT
cdr3_aa: CASSGGDRSTDTQYF

clone_size: .
j_call: TRBJ2-3
v_call: TRBV7-2
d_call: .
cdr3_nt: TGTGCCAGCAGCTTAGAGGAAAGGGGTACGCAGTATTTT
cdr3_aa: CASSLEERGTQYF

clone_size: .
j_call: TRBJ2-2
v_call: TRBV6-5
d_call: TRBD2
cdr3_nt: TGTGCCAGCACGGGGGGGAACACCGGGGAGCTGTTTTTT
cdr3_aa: CASTGGNTGELFF

clone_size: .
j_call: TRBJ2-3
v_call: TRBV7-3
d_call: .
cdr3_nt: TGTGCCAGCAGCCCGTTTCAAACTGGCACAGATACGCAGTATTTT
cdr3_aa: CASSPFQTGTDTQYF

clone_size: once
j_call: TRBJ1-3
v_call: TRBV29-1
d_call: .
cdr3_nt: TGCAGCGTTGAAAAAAAAGAGGGAAACACCATATATTTT
cdr3_aa: CSVEKKEGNTIYF

clone_size: .
j_call: TRBJ2-2
v_call: TRBV27
d_call: TRBD2
cdr3_nt: TGTGCCAGCGGCGGGGGGAACGCGAACACCGGGGAGCTGTTTTTT
cdr3_aa: CASGGGNANTGELFF

clone_size: .
j_call: TRBJ2-1
v_call: TRBV9
d_call: TRBD1
cdr3_nt: TGTGCCAGCAGCGTACAACAGGGGTCGGGTGAGCAGTTCTTC
cdr3_aa: CASSVQQGSGEQFF

clone_size: .
j_call: TRBJ2-4
v_call: TRBV3-1/TRBV3-2
d_call: TRBD2
cdr3_nt: TGTGCCAGCAGCCAAGGTAGCAGCGGGGGGGCGGGTAACATTCAGTACTTC
cdr3_aa: CASSQGSSGGAGNIQYF

clone_size: .
j_call: TRBJ1-1
v_call: TRBV27
d_call: TRBD1
cdr3_nt: TGTGCCAGCAGTTTACGGGGACAGGGGACTCGGACTGAAGCTTTCTTT
cdr3_aa: CASSLRGQGTRTEAFF

clone_size: .
j_call: TRBJ2-2
v_call: TRBV2
d_call: .
cdr3_nt: TGTGCCAGCAGGATGTTGGAGGCGGGGAACACCGGGGAGCTGTTTTTT
cdr3_aa: CASRMLEAGNTGELFF

clone_size: .
j_call: TRBJ2-5
v_call: TRBV29-1
d_call: TRBD2
cdr3_nt: TGCAGCGTTAGTAGGTTACGGCAGGGAGGGGAGACCCAGTACTTC
cdr3_aa: CSVSRLRQGGETQYF

clone_size: .
j_call: TRBJ1-4
v_call: TRBV19
d_call: TRBD1
cdr3_nt: TGTGCCAGTAGGACAGGGGGCTATGAAAAACTGTTTTTT
cdr3_aa: CASRTGGYEKLFF

clone_size: .
j_call: TRBJ2-2
v_call: TRBV6-5
d_call: TRBD1
cdr3_nt: TGTGCCAGCAGGACCGGGACAGGGCATTTCGGGGAGCTGTTTTTT
cdr3_aa: CASRTGTGHFGELFF

clone_size: once
j_call: TRBJ1-1
v_call: TRBV20-1
d_call: .
cdr3_nt: TGCAGTGCCCTCCCGGGGATTGAAGCTTTCTTT
cdr3_aa: CSALPGIEAFF

clone_size: .
j_call: TRBJ2-1
v_call: TRBV6-2/TRBV6-3
d_call: TRBD2
cdr3_nt: TGTGCCAGCAGACCTCGGACTAGCGAGCAGTTCTTC
cdr3_aa: CASRPRTSEQFF

clone_size: .
j_call: TRBJ2-2
v_call: TRBV6-5
d_call: .
cdr3_nt: TGTGCCAGCAGTTACTCGATCACAGGCACCGGGGAGCTGTTTTTT
cdr3_aa: CASSYSITGTGELFF

clone_size: .
j_call: TRBJ1-1
v_call: TRBV5-1
d_call: .
cdr3_nt: TGCGCCAGCAGCTTAGGAGGGGCGACTGAAGCTTTCTTT
cdr3_aa: CASSLGGATEAFF

clone_size: .
j_call: TRBJ2-2
v_call: TRBV9
d_call: .
cdr3_nt: TGTGCCAGCAGCGTAGCGGACACCGGGGAGCTGTTTTTT
cdr3_aa: CASSVADTGELFF

clone_size: .
j_call: TRBJ2-2
v_call: TRBV14
d_call: .
cdr3_nt: TGTGCCAGCAGCCAACCTGGGGCAGGTACCGGGGAGCTGTTTTTT
cdr3_aa: CASSQPGAGTGELFF

clone_size: .
j_call: TRBJ1-5
v_call: TRBV6-5
d_call: .
cdr3_nt: TGTGCCACACAGGGAGATAGCAATCAGCCCCAGCATTTT
cdr3_aa: CATQGDSNQPQHF

clone_size: once
j_call: TRBJ2-7
v_call: TRBV4-3
d_call: .
cdr3_nt: TGCGCCAGCAGCCAAGAACGCAGTTACGAGCAGTACTTC
cdr3_aa: CASSQERSYEQYF

clone_size: .
j_call: TRBJ2-5
v_call: TRBV5-4
d_call: .
cdr3_nt: TGTGCCAGCAGCGCGAAGAGGACAGACCAAGAGACCCAGTACTTC
cdr3_aa: CASSAKRTDQETQYF

clone_size: .
j_call: TRBJ1-3
v_call: TRBV2
d_call: TRBD1
cdr3_nt: TGTGCCAGCGGGACAGGTGGGACTGGAAACACCATATATTTT
cdr3_aa: CASGTGGTGNTIYF

clone_size: .
j_call: TRBJ2-5
v_call: TRBV5-1
d_call: TRBD1
cdr3_nt: TGCGCCAGCAGCTTGGGGGACAGCCAAGAGACCCAGTACTTC
cdr3_aa: CASSLGDSQETQYF

clone_size: .
j_call: TRBJ2-3
v_call: TRBV5-1
d_call: TRBD2
cdr3_nt: TGCGCCAGCAGCGTAGGGGGACTAGCGGATGGCACAGATACGCAGTATTTT
cdr3_aa: CASSVGGLADGTDTQYF

clone_size: .
j_call: TRBJ2-7
v_call: TRBV10-1
d_call: .
cdr3_nt: TGCGCCACCCCCTATGGGGCAGTCTACGAGCAGTACTTC
cdr3_aa: CATPYGAVYEQYF

clone_size: .
j_call: TRBJ1-1
v_call: TRBV30
d_call: .
cdr3_nt: TGTGCCTGGAGTGTTGGACATTTGAACACTGAAGCTTTCTTT
cdr3_aa: CAWSVGHLNTEAFF

clone_size: .
j_call: TRBJ2-7
v_call: TRBV11-2
d_call: .
cdr3_nt: TGTGCCAGCAGCTTTGGCAGCTCCTACGAGCAGTACTTC
cdr3_aa: CASSFGSSYEQYF

clone_size: .
j_call: TRBJ2-7
v_call: TRBV9
d_call: TRBD2
cdr3_nt: TGTGCCAGCAGCGTAGGTCCGGGAGGGGGCTACGAGCAGTACTTC
cdr3_aa: CASSVGPGGGYEQYF

clone_size: .
j_call: TRBJ2-5
v_call: TRBV5-5
d_call: TRBD2
cdr3_nt: TGTGCCAGCAGCTTGTCGGGCGGGGGGGCCTTGACCCAGTACTTC
cdr3_aa: CASSLSGGGALTQYF

clone_size: .
j_call: TRBJ2-7
v_call: TRBV6-5
d_call: .
cdr3_nt: TGTGCCAGCAGCCAAGGGTCGACAGGTGCCTACGAGCAGTACTTC
cdr3_aa: CASSQGSTGAYEQYF

clone_size: once
j_call: TRBJ2-1
v_call: TRBV6-5
d_call: TRBD2
cdr3_nt: TGTGCCAGCAGAAGTCTAGCGGGAGTCGGTGATGAGCAGTTCTTC
cdr3_aa: CASRSLAGVGDEQFF

clone_size: .
j_call: TRBJ1-3
v_call: TRBV5-5
d_call: .
cdr3_nt: TGTGCCAGCAGCTTCACAGGTGGAAACACCATATATTTT
cdr3_aa: CASSFTGGNTIYF

clone_size: few
j_call: TRBJ2-7
v_call: TRBV4-2
d_call: .
cdr3_nt: TGTGCCAGCAGCCAAGATGCTGGGACACAGTACGAGCAGTACTTC
cdr3_aa: CASSQDAGTQYEQYF